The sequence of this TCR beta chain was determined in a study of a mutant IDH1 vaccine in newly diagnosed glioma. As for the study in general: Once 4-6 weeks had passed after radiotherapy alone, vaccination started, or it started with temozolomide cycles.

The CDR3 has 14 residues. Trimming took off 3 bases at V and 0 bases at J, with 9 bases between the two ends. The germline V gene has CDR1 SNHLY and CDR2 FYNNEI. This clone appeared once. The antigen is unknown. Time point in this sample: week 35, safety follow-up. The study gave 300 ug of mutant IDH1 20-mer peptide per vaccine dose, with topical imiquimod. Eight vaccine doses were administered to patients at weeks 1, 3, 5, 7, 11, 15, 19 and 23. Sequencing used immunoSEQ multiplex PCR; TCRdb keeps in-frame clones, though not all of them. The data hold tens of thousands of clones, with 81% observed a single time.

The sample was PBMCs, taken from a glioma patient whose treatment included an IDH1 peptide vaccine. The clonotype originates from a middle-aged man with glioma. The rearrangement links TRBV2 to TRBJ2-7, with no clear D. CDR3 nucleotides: TGTGCCAGCAGTGAGGGCAGGACCTCCTACGAGCAGTACTTC. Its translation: CASSEGRTSYEQYF.